A single sample gave rise to the 10 T cell receptor beta chains below, sequenced in a study of cytotoxic CD8 clonotypes in ibrutinib-treated CLL. Libraries were prepared by immunoSEQ multiplex PCR; TCRdb keeps only in-frame clonotypes and omits some of them. The sample contains over 75,000 clones, around 73% of which appear only once. The source material was PBMCs, sampled after 12 months of ibrutinib treatment. The source of these receptors is a human donor with chronic lymphocytic leukemia.

The CDR3 DNA follows: TGTGCCAGCGCCAGGGGGACAACTACCTACGAGCAGTACTTC. This encodes CASARGTTTYEQYF. The chain carries TRBV7-2 and TRBJ2-7; 7 positions match TRBD1. Germline CDR1 and CDR2: SGHTA and FQGNSA. The V segment lost 8 bases and the J segment 2 bases; nucleotides outside the gene matches: 9. The CDR3 extends over 14 amino acids. Using reference TRBV7-2 and TRBJ2-7 for the parts outside the CDR3, the full variable domain is GAGVSQSPSNKVTEKGKDVELRCDPISGHTALYWYRQSLGQGLEFLIYFQGNSAPDKSGLPSDRFSAERTGGSVSTLTIQRTQQEDSAVYLCASARGTTTYEQYFGPGTRLTVT.

This clone appeared once. The V call is TRBV2, the J call TRBJ2-5, with D uncertain. CDR3 length: 11 amino acids. V lost 7 bases, J lost 1 base, and 4 bases lay in between. The germline gives CDR1 SNHLY, CDR2 FYNNEI. CDR3 nucleotides: TGTGCCAGCACTTCCCAAGAGACCCAGTACTTC. Translating gives CASTSQETQYF.

This rearrangement joins TRBV5-1 to TRBJ1-4, with D perhaps TRBD1 (5 bases). V was clipped by 6 bases and J by 0 bases, with 12 bases between them. Germline CDR1 is SGHRS and CDR2 is YFSETQ. The CDR3 is 15 amino acids. In DNA form, the CDR3 reads TGCGCCAGCACCCGACAGACCTCAACTAATGAAAAACTGTTTTTT. It yields the protein CASTRQTSTNEKLFF. The full variable domain, with the rest looked up from reference TRBV5-1 and TRBJ1-4, is KAGVTQTPRYLIKTRGQQVTLSCSPISGHRSVSWYQQTPGQGLQFLFEYFSETQRNKGNFPGRFSGRQFSNSRSEMNVSTLELGDSALYLCASTRQTSTNEKLFFGSGTQLSVL.

The chain couples TRBV15 to TRBJ1-2; 7 nucleotides match TRBD1. The germline CDR1 and CDR2 sequences are LNHNV and YYDKDF (reference sequence). The CDR3 is 14 residues long. J was trimmed by 4 bases and V by 4 bases; bases with no gene match: 6. The CDR3 DNA reads TGTGCCACCAGCAATAACCGGGACAGCTATGGCTACACCTTC. Its translation: CATSNNRDSYGYTF.

This CDR3 reads CSVGGQDYEQYF. In DNA form, the CDR3 reads TGCAGCGTTGGGGGACAGGACTACGAGCAGTACTTC. This chain joins TRBV29-1 and TRBJ2-7; 8 nucleotides align to TRBD1. CDR1 is SQVTM, CDR2 ANQGSEA, per germline. Trimming took 4 bases from V and 3 from J; bases not matched to a gene: 2. The CDR3 is made up of 12 amino acids.

This clone was recorded a few times. V and J are TRBV5-6 and TRBJ2-1, with D perhaps given as TRBD1 or TRBD2 (6 bases each). CDR1 SGHDT and CDR2 YYEEEE come from the germline V gene. Trimming stripped 0 bases from V and 3 bases from J, with 10 bases between. The CDR3 contains 15 residues. The CDR3, as DNA: TGTGCCAGCAGCTTGGCGGGGGCTTACTACAATGAGCAGTTCTTC. This sequence encodes CASSLAGAYYNEQFF.

The gene calls are TRBV11-3 and TRBJ2-7; D is uncertain. V was trimmed by 0 bases and J by 3 bases, leaving 6 bases between them. CDR1 and CDR2 (germline): SGHNT, YENEEA. The CDR3 spans 13 residues. The CDR3 here is CASSLDRRYEQYF. The CDR3 DNA sequence: TGTGCCAGCAGCTTAGATCGGCGCTACGAGCAGTACTTC.

This clone was counted once. CDR3 amino acids: CASTWDRVGGETQYF. The CDR3 DNA reads TGTGCCAGCACTTGGGACAGGGTAGGAGGAGAGACCCAGTACTTC. The J gene is TRBJ2-5, the V gene TRBV6-6, with 9 bases identical to TRBD1. Losses at the gene ends were 7 bases for V and 4 bases for J; bases not matched to a gene: 10. There are 15 residues in the CDR3. The V gene's germline CDR1 is MNHNY and CDR2 SVGAGI (reference sequence).

The chain recombines TRBV2 with TRBJ2-2, with TRBD2 matching 9 bases. CDR1 is SNHLY, CDR2 FYNNEI, per germline. The CDR3 consists of 18 residues. Unmatched junction bases numbered 16, after V lost 7 bases and J lost 4 bases. The CDR3 DNA reads as TGTGCCAGCATGGGTGTAGCGGGGGTCCTCCGGGGCACCGGGGAGCTGTTTTTT. This gives the protein CASMGVAGVLRGTGELFF.

The V call is TRBV29-1, the J call TRBJ2-1, with TRBD1 identical over 7 bases. The CDR3 totals 14 residues. J was trimmed by 7 bases and V by 7 bases; bases with no gene match: 13. The germline gives CDR1 SQVTM, CDR2 ANQGSEA. The CDR3 nucleotides read TGCAGCGGCCGCCTGACAGGGTTCGGGAATGAGCAGTTCTTC. It is translated as CSGRLTGFGNEQFF.